The 16 T cell receptor beta chains listed next were all sequenced from one sample in a study of early T cells in non-severe SARS-CoV-2 infection. MiXCR was run by TCRdb on the 5' RACE reads, yielding one entry per CDR3 protein. The sample lists about 42,000 distinct CDR3 sequences, about 6% seen once, with around 8% in the top ten. Sequencing was performed on whole blood, taken at baseline. These receptors were obtained from an adult who was a healthcare worker with PCR-confirmed SARS-CoV-2 infection or an uninfected control (not recorded which).

This clonotype has at least ten counts. The chain joins TRBV5-1 to TRBJ1-6, with D tentatively TRBD1 (6 bases). Germline V gene data show CDR1 as SGHRS and CDR2 as YFSETQ. This CDR3 contains 14 residues. V lost 0 bases, J lost 9 bases, and 10 bases lay in between. CDR3 sequence reads: CASSLEQGASPLHF. In DNA form, the CDR3 reads TGCGCCAGCAGCTTGGAACAGGGTGCTTCACCCCTCCACTTT.

The V gene is TRBV30, the J gene TRBJ1-6; no firm D call. This CDR3 region has 13 residues. Trimming stripped 5 bases from V and 6 bases from J, with 11 bases between. Germline CDR1 is GTSNPN and CDR2 is SVGIG (reference sequence). CDR3 loop: CAWDPGANSPLHF. CDR3 in DNA: TGTGCCTGGGACCCCGGAGCTAATTCACCCCTCCACTTT.

The CDR3 region has the DNA TGTGCCAGCAGCCAAGGGGTAGAAGCTTTCTTT. This encodes CASSQGVEAFF. The chain employs TRBV4-2 and TRBJ1-1; no reliable D call. The CDR3 runs to 11 residues. The germline V and J ends were trimmed by 1 base and 8 bases, with 5 bases remaining between them. CDR1 LGHNA and CDR2 YNFKEQ come from the germline V gene.

This clonotype was counted many times. V gene TRBV5-1 combines with J gene TRBJ2-5, with 8 bases aligning to TRBD1. Trimming at V came to 9 bases and at J to 5 bases, leaving 9 bases not matched to a gene. The CDR3 runs 13 residues. Germline V gene lookup returns CDR1 SGHRS and CDR2 YFSETQ. CDR3 nucleotide sequence: TGCGCCACCGCGACAGGGGAAACGGAGACCCAGTACTTC. It yields the protein CATATGETETQYF.

In its sample, this clonotype was seen many times. The rearrangement uses TRBV5-1 and TRBJ2-1, with 8 bases fitting TRBD1. The CDR3 length is 18 residues. V lost 2 bases to trimming and J lost 4 bases; unmatched junction nucleotides: 14. Germline CDR1 and CDR2: SGHRS and YFSETQ. CDR3 sequence reads: CASSLLGQGAPGYNEQFF. The CDR3 coding sequence is TGCGCCAGCAGCTTACTAGGACAGGGAGCCCCGGGGTACAATGAGCAGTTCTTC.

A remark on this clonotype: A much more abundant neighbour one base away suggests this may be a read error. V usage is TRBV2 and J usage is TRBJ2-1; D might be TRBD2 (6 bases). The CDR3 has 13 amino acids. Germline CDR1 is SNHLY and CDR2 is FYNNEI. CDR3 nucleotide sequence: TGTACCAGCAGTGCCGGGGGACACAATGAGCAGTTCTTC. Protein sequence: CTSSAGGHNEQFF.

The rearrangement joins TRBV29-1 to TRBJ2-5, with 9 nucleotides matching TRBD1. The CDR3 loop spans 15 amino acids. V lost 3 bases to trimming and J lost 5 bases; unmatched junction nucleotides: 10. Looked up from germline, CDR1 is SQVTM and CDR2 is ANQGSEA. The CDR3 bases are TGCAGCGTTGAGGGGATCGGGACAGGGTGGGAGACCCAGTACTTC. Translating it yields CSVEGIGTGWETQYF. The whole variable domain, remainder taken from reference TRBV29-1 and TRBJ2-5, is SAVISQKPSRDICQRGTSLTIQCQVDSQVTMMFWYRQQPGQSLTLIATANQGSEATYESGFVIDKFPISRPNLTFSTLTVSNMSPEDSSIYLCSVEGIGTGWETQYFGPGTRLLVL.

This clonotype was counted ten times or more. J is TRBJ2-5 and V is TRBV27; 9 nucleotides match TRBD1. In germline, CDR1 is MNHEY, CDR2 SMNVEV (reference sequence). The junction had 7 bases not matched to a gene; V was cut back by 5 bases and J by 6 bases. The CDR3 consists of 14 residues. The CDR3 coding sequence is TGTGCCAGCAGTCCCACAGGGGGCAGGAAGACCCAGTACTTC. It codes for CASSPTGGRKTQYF.

This clonotype occurred many times. CDR3 protein: CASSQAVEQYF. The DNA of the CDR3 is TGTGCCAGCAGCCAAGCCGTCGAGCAGTACTTC. This chain joins TRBV7-9 and TRBJ2-7; D is uncertain. Germline CDR1 SEHNR, CDR2 FQNEAQ (reference sequence). The CDR3 totals 11 residues. Trimming removed 5 bases from V and 6 bases from J, with 8 bases in between. Full variable domain (rest looked up from reference TRBV7-9 and TRBJ2-7): DTGVSQNPRHKITKRGQNVTFRCDPISEHNRLYWYRQTLGQGPEFLTYFQNEAQLEKSRLLSDRFSAERPKGSFSTLEIQRTEQGDSAMYLCASSQAVEQYFGPGTRLTVT.

This clonotype was seen only a few times. This chain connects TRBV11-2 to TRBJ1-6; D is possibly TRBD1 (6 bases). Germline assignment: CDR1 SGHAT and CDR2 FQNNGV. The CDR3 runs 16 residues. Trimming left V 5 bases short and J 2 bases short, with 13 bases between. The chain's CDR3 is CASSSTGITYNSPLHF. The CDR3 DNA reads TGTGCCAGCAGCAGTACAGGGATAACCTATAATTCACCCCTCCACTTT. Supplemented by reference TRBV11-2 and TRBJ1-6, the full variable domain reads EAGVAQSPRYKIIEKRQSVAFWCNPISGHATLYWYQQILGQGPKLLIQFQNNGVVDDSQLPKDRFSAERLKGVDSTLKIQPAKLEDSAVYLCASSSTGITYNSPLHFGNGTRLTVT.

This clonotype was seen repeatedly, ten times or more. J is TRBJ2-2 and V is TRBV5-1; D remains unclear. This CDR3 has 14 amino acids. CDR1 is SGHRS and CDR2 is YFSETQ in the germline V gene. Trimming shortened V by 4 bases and J by 1 base, and 8 bases separated the two germline ends. CDR3 residues: CASSQRVNTGELFF. DNA for the CDR3: TGCGCCAGCAGCCAAAGAGTGAACACCGGGGAGCTGTTTTTT. The complete variable domain, with remaining parts taken from reference TRBV5-1 and TRBJ2-2, reads KAGVTQTPRYLIKTRGQQVTLSCSPISGHRSVSWYQQTPGQGLQFLFEYFSETQRNKGNFPGRFSGRQFSNSRSEMNVSTLELGDSALYLCASSQRVNTGELFFGEGSRLTVL.

The table lists this clonotype with many counts. The chain employs TRBV19 and TRBJ2-3; perhaps TRBD2 as D (6 bases). The length of the CDR3 is 16 residues. Per the germline V gene, CDR1 is LNHDA and CDR2 is SQIVND (reference sequence). V was cut by 4 bases and J by 4 bases, with 18 bases left in between. In DNA, the CDR3 is TGTGCCAGTAGTACCTCGGGACTTCTGAACTCAGATACGCAGTATTTT. It encodes CASSTSGLLNSDTQYF.

This chain joins TRBV4-3 and TRBJ2-1; 7 nucleotides match TRBD1. The CDR3 spans 15 residues. Germline V CDR1 and CDR2: LGHNA, YSLEER. With 4 bases clipped from V and 7 bases from J, the junction kept 10 bases outside the gene matches. In DNA, the CDR3 is TGCGCCAGCAGCCTCGACAGGGTGTCGGGGAATGAGCAGTTCTTC. It encodes CASSLDRVSGNEQFF.

The chain recombines TRBV6-2 or TRBV6-3 with TRBJ2-4, with D uncertain. This CDR3 contains 18 residues. Trimming took off 2 bases at V and 0 bases at J, with 17 bases between the two ends. The germline V gene has CDR1 MNHEY and CDR2 SVGEGT. Written as DNA, the CDR3 is TGTGCCAGCAGTTACGTGGTGCAGTTGTCTCTAGCCAAAAACATTCAGTACTTC. This translates into CASSYVVQLSLAKNIQYF.

This clonotype came up many times. This sequence joins TRBV12-3 or TRBV12-4 and TRBJ1-2; possible D gene TRBD1, 5 bases. The CDR3 sequence is 11 residues long. The ends were cut back, 8 bases at V and 3 bases at J, with 7 bases in the middle. CDR3 in DNA: TGTGCCAGCCAGGGATACTATGGCTACACCTTC. Protein product: CASQGYYGYTF.

In this sample, this clonotype turned up many times. The genes are TRBV20-1 and TRBJ1-2, with 11 bases aligning to TRBD1. This CDR3 has 14 amino acids. Germline CDR1 DFQATT, CDR2 SNEGSKA (reference sequence). Unmatched junction bases numbered 4, after V lost 5 bases and J lost 2 bases. DNA for the CDR3: TGCAGTGCTGGGACAGGGGGACTAAACTATGGCTACACCTTC. Protein sequence: CSAGTGGLNYGYTF.